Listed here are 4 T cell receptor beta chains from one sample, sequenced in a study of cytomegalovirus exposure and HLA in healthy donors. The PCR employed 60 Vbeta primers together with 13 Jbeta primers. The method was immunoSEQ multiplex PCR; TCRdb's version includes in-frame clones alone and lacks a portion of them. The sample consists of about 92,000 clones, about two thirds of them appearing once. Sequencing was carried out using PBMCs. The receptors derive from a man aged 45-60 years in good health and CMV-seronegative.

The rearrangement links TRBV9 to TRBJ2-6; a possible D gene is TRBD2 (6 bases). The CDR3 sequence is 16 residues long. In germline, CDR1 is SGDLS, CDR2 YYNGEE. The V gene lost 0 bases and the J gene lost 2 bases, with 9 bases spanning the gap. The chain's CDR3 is CASSVAGGTGANVLTF. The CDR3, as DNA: TGTGCCAGCAGCGTAGCCGGGGGTACTGGGGCCAACGTCCTGACTTTC.

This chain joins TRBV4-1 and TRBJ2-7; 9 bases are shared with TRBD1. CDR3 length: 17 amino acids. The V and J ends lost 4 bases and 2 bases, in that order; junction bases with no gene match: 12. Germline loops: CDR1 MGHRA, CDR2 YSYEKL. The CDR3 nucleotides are TGCGCCAGCAGCCGAACAGGGGGCGCCTTGGGGGCCTACGAGCAGTACTTC. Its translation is CASSRTGGALGAYEQYF.

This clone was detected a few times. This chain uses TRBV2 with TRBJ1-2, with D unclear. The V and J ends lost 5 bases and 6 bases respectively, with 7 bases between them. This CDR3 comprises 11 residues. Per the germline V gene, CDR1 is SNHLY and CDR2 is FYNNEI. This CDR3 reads CASSRRDGYTF. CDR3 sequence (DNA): TGTGCCAGCAGTCGGCGGGATGGCTACACCTTC.

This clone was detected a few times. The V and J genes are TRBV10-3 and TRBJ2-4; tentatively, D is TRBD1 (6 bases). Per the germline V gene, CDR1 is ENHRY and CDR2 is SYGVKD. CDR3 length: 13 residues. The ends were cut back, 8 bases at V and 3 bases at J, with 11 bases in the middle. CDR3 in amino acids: CAIGGSGKNIQYF. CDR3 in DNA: TGTGCCATCGGGGGCTCTGGCAAAAACATTCAGTACTTC.